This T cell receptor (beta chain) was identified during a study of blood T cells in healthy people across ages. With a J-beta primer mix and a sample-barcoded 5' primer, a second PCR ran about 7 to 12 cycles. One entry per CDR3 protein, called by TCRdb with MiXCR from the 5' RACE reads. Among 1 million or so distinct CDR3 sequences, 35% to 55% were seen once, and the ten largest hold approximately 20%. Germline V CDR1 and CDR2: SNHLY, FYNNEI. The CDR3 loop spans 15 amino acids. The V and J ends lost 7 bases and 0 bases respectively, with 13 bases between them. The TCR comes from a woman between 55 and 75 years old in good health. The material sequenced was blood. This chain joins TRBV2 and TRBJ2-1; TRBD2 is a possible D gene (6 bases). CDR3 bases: TGTGCCAGCACTGGACGGGGGAGCTCCTACAATGAGCAGTTCTTC. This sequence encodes CASTGRGSSYNEQFF.